This T cell receptor beta chain was sequenced during a study of blood T cell repertoires in COVID-19. Produced via immunoSEQ multiplex PCR; TCRdb's table is partial and in-frame only. Among approximately 190,000 clones, about 88% were seen once, and the ten largest hold around 24%. Germline CDR1 reads SGHTA; CDR2 reads FQGNSA. V was pared by 5 bases and J by 2 bases, with 11 bases of the junction left unmatched. The CDR3 extends over 16 amino acids. The chain couples TRBV7-2 to TRBJ2-5; 7 bases are shared with TRBD1. The TCR sequence derives from a middle-aged woman in a cohort exposed to, infected with or recovered from COVID-19 (not recorded which). Sequenced material: PBMCs or T cells enriched from blood (not recorded which). The CDR3 is CASSVQGDRDQETQYF. The CDR3, as DNA: TGTGCCAGCAGCGTCCAGGGAGACAGGGATCAAGAGACCCAGTACTTC.